This TCR beta chain was documented in a study of response to subunit inactivated influenza vaccine. TCRdb independently ran MiXCR on the RT-PCR reads; one entry per CDR3 protein. There are about 160,000 distinct CDR3 sequences in the sample; roughly a tenth occur only once, and 9.5% to 15% lies in the top ten. This clonotype was recorded many times. The CDR3 runs to 14 residues. Deletions cut 4 bases from V and 2 bases from J, with 13 bases between. Germline CDR1 is SGHRS and CDR2 is YFSETQ. Sequencing used non-naive T cells sorted from PBMCs, obtained about 40 days after vaccination. The V and J genes are TRBV5-1 and TRBJ2-7, with a tentative D call TRBD1 (6 bases). The source is a man aged 50-59 years who received an inactivated influenza vaccine. DNA for the CDR3: TGCGCCAGCAGCCCTTCGACAGGAGCCTACGAGCAGTACTTC. Its translation: CASSPSTGAYEQYF.